The clone carrying this T cell receptor beta chain was detected only a few times. TCRdb reprocessed the reads with MiXCR, giving one entry per CDR3 protein. This sample has 150,000 to 200,000 distinct CDR3 sequences, with approximately 19% found just once. This sample stems from a study of T cell repertoires in cytomegalovirus infection. The sample consisted of PBMCs. The source is a human donor in good health (CMV status not recorded). Some clones in this sample may be carry-over from other donors' samples.

CDR3 amino acids: CASRSQGITEAFF. In nucleotides, the CDR3 is TGTGCCAGCAGATCTCAGGGGATCACTGAAGCTTTCTTT. V is TRBV14 and J is TRBJ1-1, with a tentative D call TRBD1 (6 bases). V gave up 6 bases and J gave up 4 bases, with 12 bases separating them. Germline V lookup: CDR1 SGHDN, CDR2 FVKESK. CDR3 length: 13 residues.